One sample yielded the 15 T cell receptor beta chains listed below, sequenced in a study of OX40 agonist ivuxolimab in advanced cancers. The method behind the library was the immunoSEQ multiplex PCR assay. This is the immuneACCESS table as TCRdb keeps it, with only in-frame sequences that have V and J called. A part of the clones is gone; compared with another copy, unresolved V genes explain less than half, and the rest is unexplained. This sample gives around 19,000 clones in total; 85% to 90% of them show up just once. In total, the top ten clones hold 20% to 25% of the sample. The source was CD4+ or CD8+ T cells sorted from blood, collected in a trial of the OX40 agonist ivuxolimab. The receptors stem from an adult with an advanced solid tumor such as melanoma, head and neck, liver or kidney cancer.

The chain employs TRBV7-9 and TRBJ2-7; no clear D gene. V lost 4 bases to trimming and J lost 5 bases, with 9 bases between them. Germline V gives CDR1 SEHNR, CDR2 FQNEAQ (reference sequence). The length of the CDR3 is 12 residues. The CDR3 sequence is CASSSTAHEQYF. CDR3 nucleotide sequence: TGTGCCAGCAGCTCAACGGCTCACGAGCAGTACTTC.

The CDR3 sequence is CASSAGGGEQYF. The CDR3 DNA sequence: TGTGCCAGCAGCGCCGGTGGAGGGGAGCAGTACTTC. The V gene is TRBV9, the J gene TRBJ2-7, with a weak D call TRBD2 (6 bases). CDR3 size: 12 residues. The germline CDR1 and CDR2 sequences are SGDLS and YYNGEE. Trimming cost V 3 bases and J 7 bases, with 11 bases left between them.

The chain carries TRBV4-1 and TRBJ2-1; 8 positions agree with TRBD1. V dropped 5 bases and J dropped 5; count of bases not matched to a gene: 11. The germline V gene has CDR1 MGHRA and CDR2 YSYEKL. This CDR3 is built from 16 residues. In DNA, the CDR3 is TGCGCCAGCAGCGTTCAGGGGGCGACCCTCCACAATGAGCAGTTCTTC. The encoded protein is CASSVQGATLHNEQFF.

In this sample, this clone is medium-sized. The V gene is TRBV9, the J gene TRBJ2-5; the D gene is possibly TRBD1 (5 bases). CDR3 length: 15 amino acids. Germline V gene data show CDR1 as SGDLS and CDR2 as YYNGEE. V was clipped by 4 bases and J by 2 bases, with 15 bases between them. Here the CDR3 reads CASSPSGAGQETQYF. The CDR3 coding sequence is TGTGCCAGCAGCCCCTCGGGTGCAGGGCAAGAGACCCAGTACTTC.

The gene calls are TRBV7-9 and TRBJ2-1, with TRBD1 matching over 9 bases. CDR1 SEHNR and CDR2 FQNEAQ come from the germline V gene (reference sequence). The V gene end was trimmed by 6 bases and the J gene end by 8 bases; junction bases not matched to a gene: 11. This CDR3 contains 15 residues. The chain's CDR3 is CASRSGQGAVDEQFF. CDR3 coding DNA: TGTGCCAGCAGGTCGGGACAGGGCGCCGTGGATGAGCAGTTCTTC.

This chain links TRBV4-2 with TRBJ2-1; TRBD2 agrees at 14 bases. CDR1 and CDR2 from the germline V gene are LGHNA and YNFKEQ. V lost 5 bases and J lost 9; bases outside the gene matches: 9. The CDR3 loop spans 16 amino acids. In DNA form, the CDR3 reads TGTGCCAGCAGCGCCACCGGGACTAGCGGGAGACTTGAGCAGTTCTTC. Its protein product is CASSATGTSGRLEQFF.

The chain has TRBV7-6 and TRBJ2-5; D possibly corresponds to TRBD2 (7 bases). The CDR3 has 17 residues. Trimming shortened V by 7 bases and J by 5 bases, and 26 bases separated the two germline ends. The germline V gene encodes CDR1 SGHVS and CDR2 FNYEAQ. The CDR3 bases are TGTGCCAGCATGGGGGCTAGCGGAGCCCCAATGGGGGAGACCCAGTACTTC. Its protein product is CASMGASGAPMGETQYF.

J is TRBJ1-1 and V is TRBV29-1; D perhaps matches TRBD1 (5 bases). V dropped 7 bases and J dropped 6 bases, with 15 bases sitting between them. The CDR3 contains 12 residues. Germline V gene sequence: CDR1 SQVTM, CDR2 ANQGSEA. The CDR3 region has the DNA TGCAGCGGGGGACTTCTCTCCTCTGAAGCTTTCTTT. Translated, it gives CSGGLLSSEAFF.

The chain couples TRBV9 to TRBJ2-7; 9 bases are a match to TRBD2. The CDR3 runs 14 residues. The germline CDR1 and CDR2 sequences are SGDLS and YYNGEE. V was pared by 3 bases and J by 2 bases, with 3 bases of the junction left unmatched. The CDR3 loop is CASSASGAAYEQYF. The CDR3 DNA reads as TGTGCCAGCAGCGCTAGCGGGGCGGCCTACGAGCAGTACTTC.

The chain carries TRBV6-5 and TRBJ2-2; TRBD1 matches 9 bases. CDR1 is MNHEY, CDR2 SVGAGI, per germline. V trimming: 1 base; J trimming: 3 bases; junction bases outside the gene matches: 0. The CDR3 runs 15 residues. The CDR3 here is CASSYWTGDTGELFF. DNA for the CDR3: TGTGCCAGCAGTTACTGGACAGGGGACACCGGGGAGCTGTTTTTT.

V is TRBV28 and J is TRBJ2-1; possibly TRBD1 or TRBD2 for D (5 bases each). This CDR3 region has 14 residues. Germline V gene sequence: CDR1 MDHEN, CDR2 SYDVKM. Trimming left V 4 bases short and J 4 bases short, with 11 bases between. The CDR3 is CASSSPRGYNEQFF. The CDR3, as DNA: TGTGCCAGCAGTTCCCCGAGGGGTTACAATGAGCAGTTCTTC. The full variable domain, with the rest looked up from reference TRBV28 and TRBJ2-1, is DVKVTQSSRYLVKRTGEKVFLECVQDMDHENMFWYRQDPGLGLRLIYFSYDVKMKEKGDIPEGYSVSREKKERFSLILESASTNQTSMYLCASSSPRGYNEQFFGPGTRLTVL.

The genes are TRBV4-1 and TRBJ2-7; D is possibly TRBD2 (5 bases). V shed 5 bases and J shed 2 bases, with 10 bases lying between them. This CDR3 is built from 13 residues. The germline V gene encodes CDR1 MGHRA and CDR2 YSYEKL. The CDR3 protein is CASSVGAAYEQYF. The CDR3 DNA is TGCGCCAGCAGCGTGGGAGCCGCCTACGAGCAGTACTTC.

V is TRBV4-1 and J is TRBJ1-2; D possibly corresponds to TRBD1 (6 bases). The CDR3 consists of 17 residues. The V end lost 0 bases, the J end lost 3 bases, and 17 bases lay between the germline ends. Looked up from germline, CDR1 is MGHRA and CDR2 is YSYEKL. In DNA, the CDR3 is TGCGCCAGCAGCCAAGAAAGCCGCGGCAGGGGCGACTATGGCTACACCTTC. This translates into CASSQESRGRGDYGYTF.

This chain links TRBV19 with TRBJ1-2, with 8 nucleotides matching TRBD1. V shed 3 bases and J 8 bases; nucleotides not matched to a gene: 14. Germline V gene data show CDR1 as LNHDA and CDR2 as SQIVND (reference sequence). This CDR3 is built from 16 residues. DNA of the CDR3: TGTGCCAGTAGTATCGTCGGGGCAGGGGGCGCGGAGGGCTACACCTTC. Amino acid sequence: CASSIVGAGGAEGYTF.

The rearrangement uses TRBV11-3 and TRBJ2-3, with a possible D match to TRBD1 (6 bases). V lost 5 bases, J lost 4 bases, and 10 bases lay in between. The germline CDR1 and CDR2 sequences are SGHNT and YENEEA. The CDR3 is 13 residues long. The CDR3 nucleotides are TGTGCCAGCAGCCTGGGGGCCTCAGATACGCAGTATTTT. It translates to CASSLGASDTQYF. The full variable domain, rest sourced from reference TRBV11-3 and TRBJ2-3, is EAGVVQSPRYKIIEKKQPVAFWCNPISGHNTLYWYLQNLGQGPELLIRYENEEAVDDSQLPKDRFSAERLKGVDSTLKIQPAELGDSAVYLCASSLGASDTQYFGPGTRLTVL.